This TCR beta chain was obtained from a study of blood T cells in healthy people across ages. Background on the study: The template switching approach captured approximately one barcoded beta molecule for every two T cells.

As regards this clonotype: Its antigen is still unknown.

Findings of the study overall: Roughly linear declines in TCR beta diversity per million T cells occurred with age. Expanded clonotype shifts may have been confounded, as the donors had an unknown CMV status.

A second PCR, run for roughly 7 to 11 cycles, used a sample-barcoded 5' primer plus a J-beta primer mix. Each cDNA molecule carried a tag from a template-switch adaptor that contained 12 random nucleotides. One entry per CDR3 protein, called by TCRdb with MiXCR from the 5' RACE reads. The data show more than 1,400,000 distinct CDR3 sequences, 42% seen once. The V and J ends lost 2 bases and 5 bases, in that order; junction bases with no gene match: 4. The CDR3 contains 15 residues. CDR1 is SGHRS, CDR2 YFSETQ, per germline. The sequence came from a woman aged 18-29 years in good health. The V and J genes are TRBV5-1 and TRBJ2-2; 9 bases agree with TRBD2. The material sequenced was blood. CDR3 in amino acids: CASSFASGTTGELFF. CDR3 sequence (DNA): TGCGCCAGCAGCTTCGCTAGCGGGACTACCGGGGAGCTGTTTTTT.